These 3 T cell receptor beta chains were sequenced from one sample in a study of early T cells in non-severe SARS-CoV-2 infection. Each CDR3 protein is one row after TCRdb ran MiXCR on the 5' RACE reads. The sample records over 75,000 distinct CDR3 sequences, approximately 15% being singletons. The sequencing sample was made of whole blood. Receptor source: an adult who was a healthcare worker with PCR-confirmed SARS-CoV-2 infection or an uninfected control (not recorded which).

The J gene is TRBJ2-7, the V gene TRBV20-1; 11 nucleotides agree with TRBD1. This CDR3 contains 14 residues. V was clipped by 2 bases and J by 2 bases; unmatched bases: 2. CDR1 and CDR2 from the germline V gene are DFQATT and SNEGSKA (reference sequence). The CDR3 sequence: CSARPGQGAYEQYF. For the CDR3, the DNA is TGCAGTGCTAGACCGGGACAGGGGGCCTACGAGCAGTACTTC.

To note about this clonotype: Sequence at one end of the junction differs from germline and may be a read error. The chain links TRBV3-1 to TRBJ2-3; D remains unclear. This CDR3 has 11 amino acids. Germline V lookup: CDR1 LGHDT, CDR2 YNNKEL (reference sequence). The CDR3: CASSQGPAAEF. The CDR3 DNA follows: TGTGCCAGCAGCCAAGGGCCAGCCGCGGAATTT.

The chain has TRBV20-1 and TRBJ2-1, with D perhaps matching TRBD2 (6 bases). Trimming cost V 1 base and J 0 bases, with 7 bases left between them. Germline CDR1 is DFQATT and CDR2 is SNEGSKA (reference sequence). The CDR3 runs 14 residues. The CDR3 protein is CSARAGASYNEQFF. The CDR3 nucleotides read TGCAGTGCTAGAGCGGGAGCCTCCTACAATGAGCAGTTCTTC.